This is a list of T cell receptor beta chains from one sample in a study of cytomegalovirus exposure and HLA in healthy donors. Clones were sequenced by immunoSEQ multiplex PCR, and TCRdb holds only the in-frame ones, with some missing. The sample carries around 130,000 clones, over 60% recorded once. Sequences were obtained from PBMCs. The source of these receptors is a young man in good health and CMV-seronegative. Both conserved end residues are trimmed from each CDR3. Each record gives: D gene, V gene, CDR3 protein. The D gene is left open where the match is weak.

TRBD2	TRBV27	ASSPGLAATGELF
TRBD2	TRBV5-4	ASSLSLARITYNEQF
NA	TRBV7-3	ASSPFFSGELF
NA	TRBV5-1	ASSLVEGAVTEAF
TRBD2	TRBV10-3	AISTGLAGGNEQF
NA	TRBV6-1	ASRKTGANTEAF
NA	TRBV15	ATSRDLVEETQY
NA	TRBV5-8	ASSQGGTPDSPLH
NA	TRBV15	ATSRPLVGRGSNQPQH
NA	TRBV5-4	ASSFGSGEGNEQY
NA	TRBV28	ASSLIGLAYNEQF
TRBD2	TRBV4-1	ASSYSGSPDTQY
NA	TRBV7-9	ASSPGWAEYQETQY
TRBD2	TRBV7-6	ASSFLAGSEQF
TRBD2	TRBV6-5	ASSYSFSGVYEQY
TRBD2	TRBV2	ASSGRGRESDTQY
NA	TRBV4-1	ASSQGKAF
NA	TRBV28	ASSLQLASSYEQY
TRBD1	TRBV7-7	ASSPGTGDSYEQY
TRBD2	TRBV2	ASRSGGYNEQF